A selection of T cell receptor beta chains follows, all from one sample in a study of T-cell memory formation after mild COVID-19. TCRdb analysed the 5' RACE reads with MiXCR anew, one entry per CDR3 protein. The sample has about 90,000 distinct CDR3 sequences, about 13% seen once. Sample: PBMCs or a T cell subset sorted from them (not recorded which). Receptors originate from an adult woman who had mild COVID-19 (a few samples of this study predate the infection). Cell type and time point are not known. CDR3s include the opening cysteine and the closing phenylalanine or tryptophan. Fields, in order: V gene, D gene, clone size, J gene, CDR3 protein, CDR3 DNA. The D gene is left open where the match is weak. Some rows have no size entry. The others give once, few or many, or a class for an expanded clone.

>TRBV7-9|.|.|TRBJ2-5
CASSRPRGWQETQYF
TGTGCCAGCAGTCGCCCCCGGGGGTGGCAAGAGACCCAGTACTTC
>TRBV27|TRBD1|.|TRBJ1-5
CASSRDRGLYQPQHF
TGTGCCAGCAGCAGGGACAGGGGGCTCTATCAGCCCCAGCATTTT
>TRBV12-3/TRBV12-4|.|.|TRBJ1-2
CASRGERGHGYTF
TGTGCCAGCAGGGGGGAAAGAGGGCATGGCTACACCTTC
>TRBV9|.|.|TRBJ2-3
CASSVEGSTDTQYF
TGTGCCAGCAGCGTTGAAGGAAGCACAGATACGCAGTATTTT
>TRBV6-1|.|.|TRBJ2-1
CASSELRYNEQFF
TGTGCCAGCAGTGAATTACGGTACAATGAGCAGTTCTTC
>TRBV7-9|.|few|TRBJ2-2
CASETDPNTGELFF
TGTGCCAGCGAGACAGACCCGAACACCGGGGAGCTGTTTTTT
>TRBV6-1|.|.|TRBJ1-1
CASIGSMNTEAFF
TGTGCCAGCATAGGCAGTATGAACACTGAAGCTTTCTTT
>TRBV12-3/TRBV12-4|.|few|TRBJ2-7
CASSLPDKHYEQYF
TGTGCCAGCAGTTTGCCCGACAAACACTACGAGCAGTACTTC
>TRBV29-1|TRBD1|.|TRBJ2-5
CSVDGGQVGTLGETQYF
TGCAGCGTTGACGGGGGACAGGTTGGGACTCTGGGAGAGACCCAGTACTTC
>TRBV11-3|.|.|TRBJ1-2
CASSFAGENYGYTF
TGTGCCAGCAGCTTTGCGGGGGAAAACTATGGCTACACCTTC
>TRBV27|.|.|TRBJ2-5
CASSFKETQYF
TGTGCCAGCAGTTTTAAAGAGACCCAGTACTTC
>TRBV5-1|TRBD2|.|TRBJ2-3
CASSPLLAGGPSTDTQYF
TGCGCCAGCAGCCCGTTACTAGCGGGGGGGCCGTCGACAGATACGCAGTATTTT
>TRBV5-6|TRBD2|.|TRBJ2-7
CASSLYPAGGYEQYF
TGTGCCAGCAGCTTGTATCCGGCCGGGGGGTACGAGCAGTACTTC
>TRBV27|.|.|TRBJ1-1
CASSRRGAGTEAFF
TGTGCCAGCAGTAGGAGGGGGGCTGGGACTGAAGCTTTCTTT
>TRBV12-3/TRBV12-4|.|few|TRBJ2-7
CASSSSFFGSYEQYF
TGTGCCAGCAGCTCCAGTTTCTTTGGCTCCTACGAGCAGTACTTC
>TRBV28|.|.|TRBJ2-7
CASSLPGDIPREQYF
TGTGCCAGCAGTTTACCCGGGGACATCCCTCGCGAGCAGTACTTC
>TRBV7-8|TRBD2|few|TRBJ2-3
CASSYVGGAPIDTQYF
TGTGCCAGCAGTTACGTCGGGGGGGCGCCTATAGATACGCAGTATTTT
>TRBV7-9|TRBD2|.|TRBJ2-5
CASSLTSGAGTQYF
TGTGCCAGCAGCTTAACTAGCGGCGCGGGGACCCAGTACTTC
>TRBV3-1|TRBD1|.|TRBJ2-1
CASSQDLRDRDHEQFF
TGTGCCAGCAGCCAAGACCTCCGGGACAGGGACCATGAGCAGTTCTTC
>TRBV7-2|.|many|TRBJ2-1
CASSLRGRLVFDYNEQFF
TGTGCCAGCAGCTTAAGGGGGAGACTAGTTTTTGACTACAATGAGCAGTTCTTC
>TRBV9|.|.|TRBJ2-2
CASSVVISGGDRRPGELFF
TGTGCCAGCAGCGTAGTAATATCGGGAGGAGACAGGAGACCCGGGGAGCTGTTTTTT
>TRBV4-1|TRBD2|few|TRBJ2-1
CASSQRLAGVDEQFF
TGCGCCAGCAGCCAGAGACTAGCGGGAGTAGATGAGCAGTTCTTC
>TRBV9|TRBD2|.|TRBJ2-1
CASSVSAGGSNEQFF
TGTGCCAGCAGCGTTTCAGCGGGGGGCTCGAATGAGCAGTTCTTC
>TRBV5-6|.|few|TRBJ2-7
CASSPNGQLLSSYEQYF
TGTGCCAGCAGCCCCAACGGGCAGCTCCTGAGCTCCTACGAGCAGTACTTC
>TRBV6-5|TRBD2|.|TRBJ2-1
CASSSSGGPDEQFF
TGTGCCAGCAGTTCTAGCGGGGGCCCGGATGAGCAGTTCTTC
>TRBV12-3/TRBV12-4|TRBD2|medium-sized|TRBJ2-3
CASSLFSAGDTDTQYF
TGTGCCAGCAGTCTTTTTTCGGCGGGGGACACAGATACGCAGTATTTT
>TRBV13|TRBD2|.|TRBJ2-1
CASSSLQRGGTYNEQFF
TGTGCCAGCAGCTCCCTACAGCGGGGGGGAACATACAATGAGCAGTTCTTC
>TRBV29-1|TRBD1|few|TRBJ2-7
CSVEEGTVYEQYF
TGCAGCGTTGAAGAAGGGACAGTCTACGAGCAGTACTTC
>TRBV20-1|.|many|TRBJ2-7
CSVPRDNSYEQYF
TGCAGCGTACCGCGGGACAACTCCTACGAGCAGTACTTC
>TRBV6-2/TRBV6-3|.|many|TRBJ2-7
CASRFSYEQYF
TGTGCCAGCCGTTTCTCCTACGAGCAGTACTTC
>TRBV3-1|.|.|TRBJ1-1
CASSRAGRDTEAFF
TGTGCCAGCAGCCGTGCAGGGAGGGACACTGAAGCTTTCTTT
>TRBV11-2|TRBD2|few|TRBJ2-7
CASSLWTSPSSEQYF
TGTGCCAGCAGCTTGTGGACTAGCCCATCCTCCGAGCAGTACTTC
>TRBV9|.|few|TRBJ1-1
CASSVAENTEAFF
TGTGCCAGCAGCGTCGCCGAGAACACTGAAGCTTTCTTT
>TRBV9|.|many|TRBJ2-1
CASSPWDLYNEQFF
TGTGCCAGCAGCCCGTGGGACTTGTACAATGAGCAGTTCTTC
>TRBV7-9|.|few|TRBJ2-2
CASSLDRGVGELFF
TGTGCCAGCAGCTTAGACCGTGGGGTCGGGGAGCTGTTTTTT
>TRBV12-3/TRBV12-4|TRBD1|.|TRBJ1-3
CASSLPTGEVGNTIYF
TGTGCCAGCAGTCTACCGACAGGGGAAGTTGGAAACACCATATATTTT
>TRBV7-9|TRBD2|few|TRBJ2-2
CASSPPLAGRTGELFF
TGTGCCAGCAGCCCCCCACTAGCGGGAAGGACCGGGGAGCTGTTTTTT
>TRBV2|.|.|TRBJ1-2
CASSEMRDYTF
TGTGCCAGCAGTGAAATGCGGGACTACACCTTC
>TRBV5-1|.|.|TRBJ2-7
CASSLAPGERYEQYF
TGCGCCAGCAGCTTGGCCCCAGGGGAGAGGTACGAGCAGTACTTC
>TRBV4-1|TRBD1|.|TRBJ2-5
CASSQGTGGETQYF
TGCGCCAGCAGCCAAGGGACAGGGGGAGAGACCCAGTACTTC
>TRBV7-8|.|many|TRBJ2-1
CASSLRAGGWDEQFF
TGTGCCAGCAGCTTACGAGCGGGTGGGTGGGATGAGCAGTTCTTC
>TRBV5-6|.|.|TRBJ2-3
CASSLVQGRTDTQYF
TGTGCCAGCAGCTTGGTACAGGGGAGGACAGATACGCAGTATTTT
>TRBV20-1|TRBD2|.|TRBJ2-7
CSATGTSGEPYEQYF
TGCAGTGCAACCGGGACTAGCGGGGAACCCTACGAGCAGTACTTC
>TRBV6-2/TRBV6-3|TRBD1|few|TRBJ1-2
CASRNRTGGNYGYTF
TGTGCCAGCAGAAATCGGACAGGGGGTAACTATGGCTACACCTTC
>TRBV4-1|.|few|TRBJ2-5
CASSQEGMRETQYF
TGCGCCAGCAGCCAAGAAGGGATGAGGGAGACCCAGTACTTC
>TRBV5-1|.|.|TRBJ1-1
CASSTYGGNTEAFF
TGCGCCAGCAGCACTTACGGGGGGAACACTGAAGCTTTCTTT
>TRBV7-8|.|few|TRBJ1-6
CASSSFGPQMDSPLHF
TGTGCCAGCAGCTCTTTCGGGCCCCAGATGGATTCACCCCTCCACTTT
>TRBV4-2|.|many|TRBJ2-7
CASSQTDFAYEQYF
TGTGCCAGCAGCCAAACAGACTTTGCCTACGAGCAGTACTTC
>TRBV12-3/TRBV12-4|.|.|TRBJ1-1
CASSFAARMNTEAFF
TGTGCCAGCAGTTTCGCGGCCCGGATGAACACTGAAGCTTTCTTT
>TRBV19|.|.|TRBJ2-7
CASSIEPGQSYEQYF
TGTGCCAGTAGTATAGAGCCAGGCCAGTCCTACGAGCAGTACTTC
>TRBV7-9|.|.|TRBJ2-7
CASSLEFHEQYF
TGTGCCAGCAGCTTAGAGTTCCACGAGCAGTACTTC